These 9 T cell receptor beta chains share one sample of origin, sequenced in a study of blood T cell repertoires in COVID-19. Measured with immunoSEQ multiplex PCR; TCRdb has only the in-frame clones, and not every one. The table includes about 59,000 clones, less than 80% detected once. Sequenced: peripheral blood. The receptors were gathered from a human donor in a cohort sampled during active COVID-19.

V is TRBV7-2 and J is TRBJ2-1, with TRBD2 matching 9 bases. Germline V gene sequence: CDR1 SGHTA, CDR2 FQGNSA. The trim removed 5 bases at V and 0 bases at J, leaving 2 bases unmatched. This CDR3 has 15 amino acids. The CDR3 DNA reads TGTGCCAGCAGCGGGGGACTAGCCTCCTACAATGAGCAGTTCTTC. It yields the protein CASSGGLASYNEQFF.

V and J are TRBV25-1 and TRBJ2-7; 7 nucleotides line up with TRBD2. V dropped 1 base and J dropped 0; count of bases not matched to a gene: 6. Germline lookup yields CDR1 MGHDK and CDR2 SYGVNS. CDR3 length equals 16 residues. The CDR3 region is CASSEFFSGYSYEQYF. CDR3 DNA sequence: TGTGCCAGCAGTGAATTTTTTAGCGGGTACTCCTACGAGCAGTACTTC.

This chain connects TRBV7-2 to TRBJ2-7; 8 positions agree with TRBD1. V trimming: 5 bases; J trimming: 5 bases; junction bases outside the gene matches: 11. Germline CDR1 SGHTA, CDR2 FQGNSA. The CDR3 runs 15 residues. Here the CDR3 DNA reads TGTGCCAGCAGCGGCGGTGGAGCAGGGGGCCACGAGCAGTACTTC. It encodes CASSGGGAGGHEQYF.

The CDR3 DNA reads TGTGCCAGCTCAATGTTAGCGGGGTACAATGAGCAGTTCTTC. Translated: CASSMLAGYNEQFF. This chain links TRBV18 with TRBJ2-1; 8 bases are shared with TRBD2. V lost 5 bases and J lost 4; bases outside the gene matches: 4. CDR1 is KGHSH and CDR2 is LQKENI in the germline V gene. This CDR3 is built from 14 residues. Drawing the rest from reference TRBV18 and TRBJ2-1, the complete variable domain is NAGVMQNPRHLVRRRGQEARLRCSPMKGHSHVYWYRQLPEEGLKFMVYLQKENIIDESGMPKERFSAEFPKEGPSILRIQQVVRGDSAAYFCASSMLAGYNEQFFGPGTRLTVL.

The chain employs TRBV10-3 and TRBJ2-1; D ambiguous. V lost 4 bases and J 5 bases, leaving 9 bases between the germline ends. Germline assignment: CDR1 ENHRY and CDR2 SYGVKD. This CDR3 is built from 13 residues. Written as DNA, the CDR3 is TGTGCCATCAGTGTGGCGGCGGACAATGAGCAGTTCTTC. It translates to CAISVAADNEQFF.

The V and J genes are TRBV19 and TRBJ1-1; TRBD1 aligns across 7 bases. Trimming removed 4 bases from V and 4 bases from J; junction bases left unmatched: 6. This CDR3 has 14 amino acids. Germline CDR1 is LNHDA and CDR2 is SQIVND (reference sequence). The CDR3: CASSTRGQGTEAFF. CDR3 DNA sequence: TGTGCCAGTAGTACTAGGGGGCAGGGCACTGAAGCTTTCTTT.

Details on this clone: This specimen includes other DNA sequences encoding the same CDR3. This rearrangement joins TRBV2 to TRBJ2-5; TRBD2 matches at 12 bases. The V and J ends lost 6 bases and 9 bases, in that order; junction bases with no gene match: 8. CDR1 is SNHLY and CDR2 is FYNNEI in the germline V gene. The length of the CDR3 is 14 residues. CDR3 sequence reads: CASRSSGGGRAQYF. The DNA for the CDR3 is TGTGCCAGCAGATCTAGCGGGGGGGGGCGGGCCCAGTACTTC.

The V gene is TRBV29-1, the J gene TRBJ2-5, with TRBD2 matching 8 bases. Losses at the gene ends were 3 bases for V and 1 base for J; bases not matched to a gene: 7. The CDR3 runs 15 residues. Germline CDR1 reads SQVTM; CDR2 reads ANQGSEA. The CDR3 DNA reads TGCAGCGTTGACGGGCAGCGGGAGCGCCAAGAGACCCAGTACTTC. Amino acid sequence: CSVDGQRERQETQYF. Supplemented by reference TRBV29-1 and TRBJ2-5, the full variable domain reads SAVISQKPSRDICQRGTSLTIQCQVDSQVTMMFWYRQQPGQSLTLIATANQGSEATYESGFVIDKFPISRPNLTFSTLTVSNMSPEDSSIYLCSVDGQRERQETQYFGPGTRLLVL.

The chain uses TRBV27 and TRBJ2-1, with 10 bases aligning to TRBD2. This CDR3 spans 14 amino acids. Germline CDR1 MNHEY, CDR2 SMNVEV (reference sequence). V was pared by 2 bases and J by 7 bases, with 2 bases of the junction left unmatched. The CDR3 region has the DNA TGTGCCAGCAGTTTAACTAGCGGGATGAATGAGCAGTTCTTC. As protein: CASSLTSGMNEQFF.